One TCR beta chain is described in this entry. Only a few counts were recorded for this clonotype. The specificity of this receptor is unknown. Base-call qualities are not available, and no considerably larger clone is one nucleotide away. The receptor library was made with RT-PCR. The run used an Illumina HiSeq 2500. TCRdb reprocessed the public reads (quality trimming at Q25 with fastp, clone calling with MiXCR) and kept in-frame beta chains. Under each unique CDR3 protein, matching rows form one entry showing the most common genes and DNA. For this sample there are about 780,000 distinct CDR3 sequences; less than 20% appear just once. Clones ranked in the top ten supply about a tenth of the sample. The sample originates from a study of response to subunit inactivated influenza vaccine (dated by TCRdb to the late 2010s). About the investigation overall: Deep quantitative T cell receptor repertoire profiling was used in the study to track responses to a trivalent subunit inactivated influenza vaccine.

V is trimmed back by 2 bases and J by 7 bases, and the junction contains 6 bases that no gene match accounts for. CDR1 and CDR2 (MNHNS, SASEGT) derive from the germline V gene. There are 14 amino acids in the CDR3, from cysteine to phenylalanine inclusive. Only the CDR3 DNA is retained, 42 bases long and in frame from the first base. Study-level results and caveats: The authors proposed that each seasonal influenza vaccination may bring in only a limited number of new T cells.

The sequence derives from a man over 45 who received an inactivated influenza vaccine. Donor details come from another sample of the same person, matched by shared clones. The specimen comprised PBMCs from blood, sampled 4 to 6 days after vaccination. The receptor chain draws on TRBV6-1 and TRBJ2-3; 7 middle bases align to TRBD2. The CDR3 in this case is CASSETAGAYTQYF. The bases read TGTGCCAGCAGTGAAACGGCGGGAGCGTATACGCAGTATTTT.